This TCR beta chain is from a study of blood T cells in healthy people across ages. CDR1 is MNHEY and CDR2 is SVGEGT in the germline V gene. There are 20 residues in the CDR3. Primers used in a second PCR of about 7 to 12 cycles were a sample-barcoded 5' primer and a J-beta primer mix. TCRdb analysed the 5' RACE reads with MiXCR anew, one entry per CDR3 protein. The table records roughly 1,300,000 distinct CDR3 sequences, almost 60% of them present only once. Notes on this clonotype: Its antigen is currently unknown. Germline and junction disagree at one end, which may indicate a read error.

Whole-study findings and limits: Diversity estimated from one million T cells was considered an underestimate. Bulk PBMC profiling left naive and antigen-experienced comparisons inconclusive.

Sequenced: blood. The chain combines TRBV6-2 or TRBV6-3 with TRBJ2-7; 7 bases agree with TRBD2. The clonotype was recovered from a man between 18 and 29 years old in good health. CDR3 sequence (DNA): TGTGCCAGCATGACTACAAATATGCGGGAGTTTCGGGGAAATCCCTATGAGCAGTACTTC. It codes for CASMTTNMREFRGNPYEQYF.